The clone carrying this T cell receptor (beta chain) was seen a single time. Its antigen is unknown. The sample originates from a study of PD-1 blockade in classical Hodgkin lymphoma. Patients all relapsed after autologous stem cell transplantation, and there was variation in brentuximab vedotin exposure. Complete response, partial response or progressive disease was each patient's best response. CDR1 and CDR2 from the germline V gene are MNHNY and SVGAGI (reference sequence). Trimming left V 2 bases short and J 9 bases short, with 20 bases between. The CDR3 is made up of 16 amino acids. Profiled with immunoSEQ multiplex PCR; TCRdb holds only in-frame clones, not every one. The sample contains tens of thousands of clones, approximately 64% of which appear only once. Study conclusions and caveats: Complete responders' diversity at baseline resembled that of newly diagnosed patients. After ASCT, patients who started nivolumab under 1 year later were excluded. Newly diagnosed patients reportedly had lower baseline TCR diversity than healthy donors.

The material was peripheral blood mononuclear cells (PBMCs), obtained at baseline. V usage is TRBV6-6 and J usage is TRBJ2-1; a possible D gene is TRBD2 (5 bases). This TCR derives from a human donor with classical Hodgkin lymphoma. For the CDR3, the DNA is TGTGCCAGCAGTTACGCAGAACTAGTTTCCGCAAGTGAGCAGTTCTTC. Its protein product is CASSYAELVSASEQFF.